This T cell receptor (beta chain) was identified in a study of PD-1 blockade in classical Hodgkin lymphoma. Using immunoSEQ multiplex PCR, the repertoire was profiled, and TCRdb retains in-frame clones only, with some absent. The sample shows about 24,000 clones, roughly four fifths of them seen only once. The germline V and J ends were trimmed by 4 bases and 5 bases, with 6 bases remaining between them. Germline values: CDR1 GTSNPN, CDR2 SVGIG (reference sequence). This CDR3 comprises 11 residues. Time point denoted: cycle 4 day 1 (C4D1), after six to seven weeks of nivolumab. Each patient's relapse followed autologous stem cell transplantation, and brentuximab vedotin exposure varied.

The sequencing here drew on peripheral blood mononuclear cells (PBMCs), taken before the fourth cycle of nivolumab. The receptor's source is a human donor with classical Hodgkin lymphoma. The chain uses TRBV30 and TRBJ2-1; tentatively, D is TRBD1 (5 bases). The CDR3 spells CAWKDNNEQFF. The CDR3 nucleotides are TGTGCCTGGAAGGACAACAATGAGCAGTTCTTC. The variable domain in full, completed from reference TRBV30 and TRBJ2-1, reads SQTIHQWPATLVQPVGSPLSLECTVEGTSNPNLYWYRQAAGRGLQLLFYSVGIGQISSEVPQNLSASRPQDRQFILSSKKLLLSDSGFYLCAWKDNNEQFFGPGTRLTVL.